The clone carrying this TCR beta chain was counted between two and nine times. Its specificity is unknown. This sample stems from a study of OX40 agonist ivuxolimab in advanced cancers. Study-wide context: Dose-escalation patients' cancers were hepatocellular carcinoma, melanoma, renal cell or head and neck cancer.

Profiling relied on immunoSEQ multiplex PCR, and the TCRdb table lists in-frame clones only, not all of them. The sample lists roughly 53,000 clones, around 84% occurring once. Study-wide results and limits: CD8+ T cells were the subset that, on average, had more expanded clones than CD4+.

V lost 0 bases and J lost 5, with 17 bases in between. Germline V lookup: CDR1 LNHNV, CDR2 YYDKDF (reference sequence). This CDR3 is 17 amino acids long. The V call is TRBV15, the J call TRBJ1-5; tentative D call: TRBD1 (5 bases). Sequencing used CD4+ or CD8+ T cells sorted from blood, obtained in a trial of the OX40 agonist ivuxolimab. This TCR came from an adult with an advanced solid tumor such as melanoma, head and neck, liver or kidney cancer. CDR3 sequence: CATSRDSWGGVDQPQHF. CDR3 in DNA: TGTGCCACCAGCAGAGATTCCTGGGGGGGTGTTGATCAGCCCCAGCATTTT.